This T cell receptor beta chain was recorded in a study of Japanese encephalitis immunity and Zika vaccine responses. Study at large: Fewer than 15 participants received one YFV vaccine dose before ZPIV, and 9 or 10 were flavivirus-naive. Stimulation used ZIKV structural-protein peptides split into flavivirus-conserved and non-conserved pools, or pre-vaccination-matched JEV or YFV peptides.

This clonotype is judged medium-sized (0.01 to 0.1%). A single record per CDR3 protein comes from TCRdb applying MiXCR to the 5' RACE reads. The sample shows under 450 distinct CDR3 sequences, 4.5% of them seen only once. Notes on the study in general: JEV-pre-vaccinated donors shared more clonotypes across time-points and stimulations than YFV donors.

Peptide pools at 0.85 to 1 ug/mL each stimulated CFSE-labeled PBMCs over a 6-day culture. The sort collected unfixed, live, CD56-CD19-CD16-CD3+CD4+ CFSE-low proliferating CD4 T cells. The origin of this receptor is an adult woman who received an inactivated Zika virus vaccine. The sequences come from antigen-activated CD4+ T cells from blood, cultured, collected during a Zika inactivated vaccine study.

The CDR3 coding sequence is TGTGCCAGCAGGGGCCCGGGGGGACCACAAGAGACCCAGTACTTC. Translation: CASRGPGGPQETQYF. The chain links TRBV6-6 to TRBJ2-5; 7 nucleotides line up with TRBD2. V lost 6 bases to trimming and J lost 2 bases; unmatched junction nucleotides: 9. The CDR3 is 15 amino acids. In germline, CDR1 is MNHNY, CDR2 SVGAGI (reference sequence).